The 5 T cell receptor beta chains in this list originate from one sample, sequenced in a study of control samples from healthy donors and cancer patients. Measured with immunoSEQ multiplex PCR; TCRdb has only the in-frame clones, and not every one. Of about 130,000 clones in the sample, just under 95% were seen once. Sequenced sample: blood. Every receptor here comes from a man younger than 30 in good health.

The CDR3, as DNA: TGTGCCAGCAGTCGGAGCGGGGGGGGAGATCCCAAAAACATTCAGTACTTC. It is translated as CASSRSGGGDPKNIQYF. The chain couples TRBV6-6 to TRBJ2-4, with TRBD2 matching over 10 bases. The CDR3 consists of 17 residues. From germline, CDR1 is MNHNY and CDR2 SVGAGI (reference sequence). The V segment lost 5 bases and the J segment 2 bases; nucleotides outside the gene matches: 9.

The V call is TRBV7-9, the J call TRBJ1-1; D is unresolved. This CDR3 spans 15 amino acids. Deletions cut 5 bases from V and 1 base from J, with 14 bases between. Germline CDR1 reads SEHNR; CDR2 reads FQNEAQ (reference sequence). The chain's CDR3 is CASSRDLGANTEAFF. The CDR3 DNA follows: TGTGCCAGCAGCCGGGATCTGGGCGCGAACACTGAAGCTTTCTTT.

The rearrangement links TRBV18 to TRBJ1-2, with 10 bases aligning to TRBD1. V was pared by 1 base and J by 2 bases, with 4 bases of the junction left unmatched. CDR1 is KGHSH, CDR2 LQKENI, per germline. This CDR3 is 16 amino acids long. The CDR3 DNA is TGTGCCAGCTCACCACTAGGGACAGGGGACAACTATGGCTACACCTTC. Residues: CASSPLGTGDNYGYTF. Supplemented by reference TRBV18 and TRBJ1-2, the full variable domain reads NAGVMQNPRHLVRRRGQEARLRCSPMKGHSHVYWYRQLPEEGLKFMVYLQKENIIDESGMPKERFSAEFPKEGPSILRIQQVVRGDSAAYFCASSPLGTGDNYGYTFGSGTRLTVV.

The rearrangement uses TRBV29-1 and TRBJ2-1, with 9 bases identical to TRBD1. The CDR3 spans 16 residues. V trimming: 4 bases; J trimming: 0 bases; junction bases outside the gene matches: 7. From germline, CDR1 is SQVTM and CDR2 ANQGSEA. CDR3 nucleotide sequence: TGCAGCGTTGGAAGGACAGGGGCTTTCTCCTACAATGAGCAGTTCTTC. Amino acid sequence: CSVGRTGAFSYNEQFF.

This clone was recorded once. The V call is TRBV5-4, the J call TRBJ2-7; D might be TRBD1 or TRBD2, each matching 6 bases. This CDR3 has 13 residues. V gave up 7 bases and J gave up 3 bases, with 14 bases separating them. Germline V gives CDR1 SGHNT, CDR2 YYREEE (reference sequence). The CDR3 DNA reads TGTGCCAGCGGCACGGGGGCGGTCTACGAGCAGTACTTC. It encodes CASGTGAVYEQYF.